The clone carrying this T cell receptor (beta chain) was counted only a few times. These data belong to a study of T-cell reconstitution after alpha-beta-depleted transplantation in children. Per the germline V gene, CDR1 is SQVTM and CDR2 is ANQGSEA. The CDR3 runs to 15 residues. V was cut by 7 bases and J by 2 bases, with 21 bases left in between. The TCRbeta library incorporated unique molecular identifiers. TCRdb reanalysed the PCR reads using MiXCR and keeps one entry per CDR3 protein. The sample records 500,000 or so distinct CDR3 sequences, 30% to 35% being singletons. This receptor was obtained from a human donor who donated a stem cell graft to a child with aplastic anemia. The V call is TRBV29-1, the J call TRBJ2-7; D is possibly TRBD1 or TRBD2 (5 bases each). Here the sequenced sample was PBMCs from the stem cell graft donor, taken from the stem cell graft. CDR3: CSATAGTLGPYEQYF. CDR3 DNA: TGCAGCGCGACTGCCGGGACCCTGGGCCCCTACGAGCAGTACTTC.